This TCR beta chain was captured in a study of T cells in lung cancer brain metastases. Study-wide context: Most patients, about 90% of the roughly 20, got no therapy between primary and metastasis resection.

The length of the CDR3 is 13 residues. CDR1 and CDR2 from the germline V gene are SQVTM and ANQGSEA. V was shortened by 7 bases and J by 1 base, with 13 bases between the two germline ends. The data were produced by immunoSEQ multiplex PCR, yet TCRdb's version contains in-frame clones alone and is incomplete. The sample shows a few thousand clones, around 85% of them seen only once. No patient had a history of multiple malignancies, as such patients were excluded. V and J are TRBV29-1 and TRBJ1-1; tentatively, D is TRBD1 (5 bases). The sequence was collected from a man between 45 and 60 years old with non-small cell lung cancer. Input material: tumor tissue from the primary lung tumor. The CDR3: CSGSTVANTEAFF. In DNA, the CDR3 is TGCAGCGGATCGACAGTTGCGAACACTGAAGCTTTCTTT.